The clone carrying this TCR beta chain was seen ten or more times. This sample stems from a study of Graves' ophthalmopathy and Graves' hyperthyroidism. The CDR3 is 15 residues long. The V gene's germline CDR1 is SGHRS and CDR2 YFSETQ. Trimming removed 4 bases from V and 3 bases from J; junction bases left unmatched: 9. Clinicians diagnosed using symptoms, serum thyroxine, TRAb, thyroid ultrasound and orbital computed tomography. The authors amplified TCR beta CDR3 regions from RNA transcripts. First-round RT-PCR relied on HTBI primers, and a second-round multiplex PCR came next. TCRdb reanalysed the multiplex PCR reads using MiXCR and keeps one entry per CDR3 protein. The sample yields fewer than 400,000 distinct CDR3 sequences, around 19% seen once.

This receptor was taken from a woman under 30 with Graves' ophthalmopathy. The chain uses TRBV5-1 and TRBJ2-7, with 8 nucleotides matching TRBD1. Sequencing was performed on peripheral blood. CDR3 region: CASSIYGTGVYEQYF. DNA for the CDR3: TGCGCCAGCAGCATATACGGGACAGGAGTCTACGAGCAGTACTTC.